The source of this TCR beta chain is a study of blood T cell repertoires in COVID-19. Study information: The United States, Italy and Spain supplied acute and convalescent COVID-19 samples. Sources were T cells, B-cell-depleted T cells, or PBMCs; the material itself was cDNA or gDNA.

Germline V lookup: CDR1 KGHSH, CDR2 LQKENI. Trimming took 5 bases from V and 5 from J; bases not matched to a gene: 3. This CDR3 is built from 14 residues. In the original workflow: Amplification with reference gene primers provided the estimates of nucleated cell counts. Sequencing used immunoSEQ multiplex PCR; TCRdb keeps in-frame clones, though not all of them. The V and J calls and the clone size are those of that table, but D and trimming were determined from the DNA. The sample carries 68,000 or so clones, nearly 90% recorded once. The sample consisted of peripheral blood. This chain connects TRBV18 to TRBJ1-5; TRBD1 agrees at 10 bases. This clonotype was obtained from a man aged 65 to 79 with active or convalescent COVID-19. The CDR3 region has the DNA TGTGCCAGCTCAACCGGGACAGGGGATCAGCCCCAGCATTTT. Translated: CASSTGTGDQPQHF.